What follows are 4 T cell receptor beta chains derived from one specimen sequenced in a study of blood T cell repertoires in COVID-19. The repertoire was sequenced with immunoSEQ multiplex PCR; TCRdb's copy has only in-frame clones and lacks some. The data contain about 140,000 clones, approximately 91% of them singletons. Sequenced input: peripheral blood. Receptor source: a man aged 70 or older with acute or convalescent COVID-19.

The gene calls are TRBV7-8 and TRBJ1-1; a possible D gene is TRBD1 (5 bases). Germline-derived CDR1 and CDR2 are SGHVS and FQNEAQ. CDR3 length: 14 amino acids. V lost 5 bases, J lost 0 bases, and 10 bases lay in between. For the CDR3, the DNA is TGTGCCAGCAGCCTCAGGGTGGTGAACACTGAAGCTTTCTTT. Its translation is CASSLRVVNTEAFF.

The rearrangement uses TRBV5-1 and TRBJ1-6, with D unresolved. Germline CDR1 is SGHRS and CDR2 is YFSETQ. The CDR3 is 15 amino acids. Between the trimmed V and J ends, which lost 0 bases and 10 bases, there was a span of 14 bases. CDR3 in amino acids: CASSLDTAVGSPLHF. The CDR3, as DNA: TGCGCCAGCAGCTTGGATACAGCAGTTGGATCACCCCTCCACTTT.

The chain links TRBV10-2 to TRBJ2-3; D unclear. Germline V gene lookup returns CDR1 WSHSY and CDR2 SAAADI. The CDR3 is 15 residues long. V lost 5 bases to trimming and J lost 5 bases, with 17 bases between them. The CDR3 reads CASSYGPPTGDTQYF. In DNA, the CDR3 is TGCGCCAGCAGTTATGGCCCCCCTACGGGAGATACGCAGTATTTT.

The rearrangement links TRBV5-1 to TRBJ1-1; possible D gene TRBD1, 6 bases. The CDR3 totals 13 residues. Per the germline V gene, CDR1 is SGHRS and CDR2 is YFSETQ. V gave up 3 bases and J gave up 4 bases, with 10 bases separating them. The CDR3 protein is CASSSQGVTEAFF. The CDR3 DNA follows: TGCGCCAGCAGCTCACAGGGAGTCACTGAAGCTTTCTTT.